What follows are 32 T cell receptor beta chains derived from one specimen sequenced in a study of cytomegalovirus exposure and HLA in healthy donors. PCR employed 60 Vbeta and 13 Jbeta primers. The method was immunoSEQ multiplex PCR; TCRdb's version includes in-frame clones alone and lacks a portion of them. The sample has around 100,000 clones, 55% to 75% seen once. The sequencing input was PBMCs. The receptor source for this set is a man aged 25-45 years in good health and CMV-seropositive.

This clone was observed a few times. CDR3 bases: TGTGCCAGCAGCTTTGCGGAGAACACTGAAGCTTTCTTT. It yields the protein CASSFAENTEAFF. The chain uses TRBV7-9 and TRBJ1-1, with unresolved D. The V end lost 3 bases, the J end lost 1 base, and 6 bases lay between the germline ends. The CDR3 extends over 13 amino acids. Germline V gene lookup returns CDR1 SEHNR and CDR2 FQNEAQ (reference sequence).

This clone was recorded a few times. The CDR3 here is CASILGQGSYGYTF. The CDR3 nucleotides read TGTGCCAGTATCCTCGGACAGGGGAGCTATGGCTACACCTTC. V usage is TRBV19 and J usage is TRBJ1-2, with 9 bases identical to TRBD1. Unmatched junction bases numbered 7, after V lost 7 bases and J lost 4 bases. From germline, CDR1 is LNHDA and CDR2 SQIVND (reference sequence). The CDR3 is 14 residues long.

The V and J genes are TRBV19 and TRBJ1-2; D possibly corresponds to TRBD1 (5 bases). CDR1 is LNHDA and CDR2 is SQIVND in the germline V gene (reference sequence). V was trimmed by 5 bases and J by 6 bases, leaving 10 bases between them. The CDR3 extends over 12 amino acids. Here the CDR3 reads CASSLGGNGYTF. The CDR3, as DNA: TGTGCCAGTAGTCTGGGGGGAAATGGCTACACCTTC. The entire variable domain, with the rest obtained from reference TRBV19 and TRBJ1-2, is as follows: DGGITQSPKYLFRKEGQNVTLSCEQNLNHDAMYWYRQDPGQGLRLIYYSQIVNDFQKGDIAEGYSVSREKKESFPLTVTSAQKNPTAFYLCASSLGGNGYTFGSGTRLTVV.

As DNA, the CDR3 is TGTGCCAGCAGCCTCACCCCAGGACTAGGTTCACCCCTCCACTTT. It yields the protein CASSLTPGLGSPLHF. The chain combines TRBV7-2 with TRBJ1-6; D gene unclear. The CDR3 is 15 residues long. V shed 5 bases and J shed 9 bases, with 17 bases lying between them. Germline CDR1 is SGHTA and CDR2 is FQGNSA.

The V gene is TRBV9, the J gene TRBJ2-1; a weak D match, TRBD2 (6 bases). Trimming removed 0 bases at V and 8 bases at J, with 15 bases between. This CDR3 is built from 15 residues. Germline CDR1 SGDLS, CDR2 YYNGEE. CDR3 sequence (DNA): TGTGCCAGCAGCGTAGCAGCTAGCGCGATGGATGAGCAGTTCTTC. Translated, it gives CASSVAASAMDEQFF. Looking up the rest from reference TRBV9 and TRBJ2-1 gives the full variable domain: DSGVTQTPKHLITATGQRVTLRCSPRSGDLSVYWYQQSLDQGLQFLIQYYNGEERAKGNILERFSAQQFPDLHSELNLSSLELGDSALYFCASSVAASAMDEQFFGPGTRLTVL.

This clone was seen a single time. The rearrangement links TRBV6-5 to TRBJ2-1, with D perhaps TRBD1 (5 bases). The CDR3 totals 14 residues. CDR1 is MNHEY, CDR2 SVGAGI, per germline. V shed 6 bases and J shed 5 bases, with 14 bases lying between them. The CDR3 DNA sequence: TGTGCCAGCAGCCTCAAAGGGGTCCACAATGAGCAGTTCTTC. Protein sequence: CASSLKGVHNEQFF.

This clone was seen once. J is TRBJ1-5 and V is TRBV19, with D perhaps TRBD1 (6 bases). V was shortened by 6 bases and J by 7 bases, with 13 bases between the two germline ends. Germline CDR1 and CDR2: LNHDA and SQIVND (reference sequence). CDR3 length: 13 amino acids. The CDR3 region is CASRSGVGQPQHF. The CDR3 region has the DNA TGTGCCAGTAGATCAGGGGTTGGGCAGCCCCAGCATTTT.

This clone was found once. The CDR3 loop reads CASIGLTGLTGELFF. CDR3 nucleotides: TGTGCCAGCATAGGGTTAACAGGGCTCACCGGGGAGCTGTTTTTT. V is TRBV6-1 and J is TRBJ2-2; D is perhaps TRBD1 (6 bases). Trimming left V 7 bases short and J 4 bases short, with 16 bases between. CDR3 length: 15 amino acids. Germline V CDR1 and CDR2: MNHNS, SASEGT.

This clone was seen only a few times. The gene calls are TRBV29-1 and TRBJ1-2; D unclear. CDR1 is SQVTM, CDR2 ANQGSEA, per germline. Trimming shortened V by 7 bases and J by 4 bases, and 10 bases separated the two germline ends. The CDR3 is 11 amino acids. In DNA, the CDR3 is TGCAGCGGCGTTACAGCCTATGGCTACACCTTC. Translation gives CSGVTAYGYTF.

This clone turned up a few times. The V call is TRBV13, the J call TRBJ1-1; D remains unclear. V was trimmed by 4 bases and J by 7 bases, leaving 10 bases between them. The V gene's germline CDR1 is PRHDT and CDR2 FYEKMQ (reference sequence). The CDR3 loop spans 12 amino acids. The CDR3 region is CASSSLGLEAFF. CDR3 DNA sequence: TGTGCCAGCAGCTCACTGGGCCTTGAAGCTTTCTTT.

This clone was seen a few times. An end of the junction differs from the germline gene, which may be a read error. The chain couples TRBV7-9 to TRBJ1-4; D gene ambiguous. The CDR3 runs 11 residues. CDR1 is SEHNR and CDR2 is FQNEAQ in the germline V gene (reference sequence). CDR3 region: CSSSPNEKLFF. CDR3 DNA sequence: TGTTCCAGCAGCCCTAACGAAAAACTGTTTTTT.

For the CDR3, the DNA is TGTGCCAGCAGCCCCCAAGCAGCAGGCGTTAACTATGGCTACACCTTC. Translation gives CASSPQAAGVNYGYTF. The chain uses TRBV9 and TRBJ1-2; D remains ambiguous. The V gene's germline CDR1 is SGDLS and CDR2 YYNGEE. The CDR3 runs to 16 residues. Trimming took off 4 bases at V and 1 base at J, with 17 bases between the two ends.

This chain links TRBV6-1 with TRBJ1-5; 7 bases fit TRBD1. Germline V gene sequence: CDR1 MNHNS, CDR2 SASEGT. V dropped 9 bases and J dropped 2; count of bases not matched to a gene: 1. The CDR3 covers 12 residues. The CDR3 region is CASGQGNQPQHF. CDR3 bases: TGTGCCAGTGGACAGGGCAATCAGCCCCAGCATTTT.

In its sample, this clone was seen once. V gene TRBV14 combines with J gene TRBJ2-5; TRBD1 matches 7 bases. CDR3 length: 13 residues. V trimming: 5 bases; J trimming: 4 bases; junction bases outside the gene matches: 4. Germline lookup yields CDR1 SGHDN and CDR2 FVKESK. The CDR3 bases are TGTGCCAGCAGCTTATCAGGGGGAGAGACCCAGTACTTC. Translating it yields CASSLSGGETQYF. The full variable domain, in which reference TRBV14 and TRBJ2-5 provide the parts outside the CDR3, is EAGVTQFPSHSVIEKGQTVTLRCDPISGHDNLYWYRRVMGKEIKFLLHFVKESKQDESGMPNNRFLAERTGGTYSTLKVQPAELEDSGVYFCASSLSGGETQYFGPGTRLLVL.

The CDR3 sequence is CAINTGEVGYTF. For the CDR3, the DNA is TGTGCCATCAATACAGGGGAGGTTGGCTACACCTTC. The rearrangement joins TRBV10-3 to TRBJ1-2; 7 bases fit TRBD1. CDR1 is ENHRY, CDR2 SYGVKD, per germline. Germline trimming cut 7 bases from V and 7 bases from J; bases unmatched to any gene: 6. This CDR3 has 12 residues.

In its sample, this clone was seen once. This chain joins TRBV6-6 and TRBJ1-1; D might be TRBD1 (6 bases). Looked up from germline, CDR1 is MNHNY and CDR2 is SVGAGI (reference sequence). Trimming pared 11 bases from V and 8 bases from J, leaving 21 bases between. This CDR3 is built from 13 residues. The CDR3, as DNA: TGTGCCTGTTGCCGGGACACCGCAGGGGAAGCTTTCTTT. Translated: CACCRDTAGEAFF.

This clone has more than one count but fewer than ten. The CDR3 nucleotides are TGCGCCAGCAGCCAATACGCCTTTGGAAGCGCGGTGACCCAGTACTTC. This translates into CASSQYAFGSAVTQYF. V is TRBV4-1 and J is TRBJ2-5; D not certain. Per the germline V gene, CDR1 is MGHRA and CDR2 is YSYEKL. V lost 2 bases and J lost 7, with 20 bases in between. The CDR3 consists of 16 residues.

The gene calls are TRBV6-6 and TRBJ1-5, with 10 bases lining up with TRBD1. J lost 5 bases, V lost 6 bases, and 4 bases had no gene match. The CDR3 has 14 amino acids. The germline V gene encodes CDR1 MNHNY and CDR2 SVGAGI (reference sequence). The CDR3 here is CASSPGQGYQPQHF. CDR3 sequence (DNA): TGTGCCAGCAGCCCGGGACAGGGGTATCAGCCCCAGCATTTT.

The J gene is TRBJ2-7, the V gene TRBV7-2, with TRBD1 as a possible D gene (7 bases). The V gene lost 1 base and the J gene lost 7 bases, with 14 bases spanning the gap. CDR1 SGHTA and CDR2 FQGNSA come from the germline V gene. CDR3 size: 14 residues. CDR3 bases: TGTGCCAGCAGCTTAGGGAGGGGGCCTCGGGAGCAGTACTTC. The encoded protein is CASSLGRGPREQYF.

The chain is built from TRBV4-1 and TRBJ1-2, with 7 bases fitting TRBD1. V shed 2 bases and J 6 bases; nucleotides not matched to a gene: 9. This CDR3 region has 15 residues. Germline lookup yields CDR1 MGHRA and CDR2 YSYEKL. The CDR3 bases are TGCGCCAGCAGCCAAATACAGGGGAGTGGGAATGGCTACACCTTC. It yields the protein CASSQIQGSGNGYTF.

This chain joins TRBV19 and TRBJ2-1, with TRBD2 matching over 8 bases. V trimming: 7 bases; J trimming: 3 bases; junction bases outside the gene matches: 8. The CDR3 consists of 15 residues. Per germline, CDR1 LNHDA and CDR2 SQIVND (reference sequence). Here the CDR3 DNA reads TGTGCCAGTACCGCCGGGGGGGCCTACTACAATGAGCAGTTCTTC. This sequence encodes CASTAGGAYYNEQFF.

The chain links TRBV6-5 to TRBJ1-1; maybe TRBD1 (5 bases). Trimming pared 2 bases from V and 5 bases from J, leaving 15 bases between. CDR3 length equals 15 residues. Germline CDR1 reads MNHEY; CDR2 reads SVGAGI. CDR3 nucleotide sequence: TGTGCCAGCAGTTACGTTCCAGGGTGGTGGACTGAAGCTTTCTTT. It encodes CASSYVPGWWTEAFF.

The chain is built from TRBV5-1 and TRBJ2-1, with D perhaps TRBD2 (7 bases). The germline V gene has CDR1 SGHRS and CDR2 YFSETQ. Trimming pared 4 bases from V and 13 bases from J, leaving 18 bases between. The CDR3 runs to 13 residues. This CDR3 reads CASSRGGGELQFF. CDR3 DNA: TGCGCCAGCAGCAGGGGGGGTGGGGAGCTCCAGTTCTTC. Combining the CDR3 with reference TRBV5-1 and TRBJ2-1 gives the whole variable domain KAGVTQTPRYLIKTRGQQVTLSCSPISGHRSVSWYQQTPGQGLQFLFEYFSETQRNKGNFPGRFSGRQFSNSRSEMNVSTLELGDSALYLCASSRGGGELQFFGPGTRLTVL.

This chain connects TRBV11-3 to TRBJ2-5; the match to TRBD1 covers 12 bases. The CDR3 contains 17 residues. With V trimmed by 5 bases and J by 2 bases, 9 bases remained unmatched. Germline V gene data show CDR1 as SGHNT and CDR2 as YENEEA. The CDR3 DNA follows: TGTGCCAGCAGCACGGGACAGGGGGCCGCCTTACAAGAGACCCAGTACTTC. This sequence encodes CASSTGQGAALQETQYF.

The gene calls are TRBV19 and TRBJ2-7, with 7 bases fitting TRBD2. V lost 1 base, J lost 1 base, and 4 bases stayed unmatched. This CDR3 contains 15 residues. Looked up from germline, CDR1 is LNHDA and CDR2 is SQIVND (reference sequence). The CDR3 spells CASSIGASGSYEQYF. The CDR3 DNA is TGTGCCAGTAGTATAGGGGCTAGCGGATCCTACGAGCAGTACTTC.

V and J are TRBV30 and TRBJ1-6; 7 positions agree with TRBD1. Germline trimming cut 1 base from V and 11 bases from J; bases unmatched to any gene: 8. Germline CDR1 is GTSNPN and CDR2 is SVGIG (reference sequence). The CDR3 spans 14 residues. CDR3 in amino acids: CAWSAATGMTPLHF. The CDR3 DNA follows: TGTGCCTGGAGTGCCGCGACAGGGATGACACCCCTCCACTTT.

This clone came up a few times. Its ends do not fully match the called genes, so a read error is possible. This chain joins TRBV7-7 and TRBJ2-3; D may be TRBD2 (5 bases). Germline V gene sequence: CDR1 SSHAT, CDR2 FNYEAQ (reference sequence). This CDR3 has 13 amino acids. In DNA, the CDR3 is TGTGCTAGCAGCTTCGACCCGGGGGATACGCAGTATTTT. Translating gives CASSFDPGDTQYF. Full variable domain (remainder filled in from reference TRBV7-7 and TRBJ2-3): GAGVSQSPRYKVTKRGQDVTLRCDPISSHATLYWYQQALGQGPEFLTYFNYEAQPDKSGLPSDRFSAERPEGSISTLTIQRTEQRDSAMYRCASSFDPGDTQYFGPGTRLTVL.

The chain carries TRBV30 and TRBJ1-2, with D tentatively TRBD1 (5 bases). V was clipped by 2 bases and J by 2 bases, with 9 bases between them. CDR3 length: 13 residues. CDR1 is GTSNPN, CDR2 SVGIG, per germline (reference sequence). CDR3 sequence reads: CAWSPGGNYGYTF. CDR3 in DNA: TGTGCCTGGAGTCCCGGGGGGAACTATGGCTACACCTTC.

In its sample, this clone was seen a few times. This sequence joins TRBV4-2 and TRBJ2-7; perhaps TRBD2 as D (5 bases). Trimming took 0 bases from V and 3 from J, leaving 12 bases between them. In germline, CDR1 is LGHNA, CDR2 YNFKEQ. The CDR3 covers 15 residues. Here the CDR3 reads CASSQERGSNYEQYF. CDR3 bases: TGTGCCAGCAGCCAAGAACGGGGATCTAACTACGAGCAGTACTTC.

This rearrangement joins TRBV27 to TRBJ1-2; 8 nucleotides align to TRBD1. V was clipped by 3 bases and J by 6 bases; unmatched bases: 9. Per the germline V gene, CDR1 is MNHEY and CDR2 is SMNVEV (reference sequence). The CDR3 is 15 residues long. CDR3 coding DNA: TGTGCCAGCAGTTTTTCAGGGGGCGGAGGTAATGGCTACACCTTC. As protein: CASSFSGGGGNGYTF.

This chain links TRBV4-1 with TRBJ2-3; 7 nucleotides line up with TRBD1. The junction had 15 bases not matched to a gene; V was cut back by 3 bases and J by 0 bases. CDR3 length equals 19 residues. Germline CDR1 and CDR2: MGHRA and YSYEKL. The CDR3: CASSQVATGLETSTDTQYF. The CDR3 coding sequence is TGCGCCAGCAGCCAGGTTGCGACAGGGCTGGAGACCAGCACAGATACGCAGTATTTT.

The CDR3 DNA reads as TGTGCCAGCAGGGCGGGCTCCACAGATACGCAGTATTTT. It codes for CASRAGSTDTQYF. V and J are TRBV5-5 and TRBJ2-3; D may be TRBD2 (5 bases). The germline V gene encodes CDR1 SGHKS and CDR2 YYEKEE (reference sequence). V lost 5 bases to trimming and J lost 2 bases, with 9 bases between them. CDR3 size: 13 residues.